The rows below give T cell receptor beta chains drawn from one sample of a study of early T cells in non-severe SARS-CoV-2 infection. TCRdb recomputed calls from the 5' RACE reads with MiXCR, one row per CDR3 protein. Of roughly 72,000 distinct CDR3 sequences listed, 9.5% to 15% are singletons. The material sequenced was whole blood. All receptors derive from an adult who was a healthcare worker with PCR-confirmed SARS-CoV-2 infection or an uninfected control (not recorded which). Both conserved end residues are part of each CDR3. Some rows have no size entry. The others give once, few or many, or a class for an expanded clone.

V	J	size	CDR3
TRBV18	TRBJ2-3	few	CASSPGPSTDTQYF
TRBV12-3/TRBV12-4	TRBJ2-7	.	CASSFPDYEQYF
TRBV10-3	TRBJ2-5	many	CAISESTDFGETQYF
TRBV2	TRBJ2-1	.	CASSGTGNNEQFF
TRBV28	TRBJ2-3	few	CASTWDRLNTDTQYF
TRBV6-1	TRBJ2-3	.	CASSPEGTASTDTQYF
TRBV19	TRBJ1-2	.	CASSPQGGPGYTF
TRBV28	TRBJ1-3	many	CASSLQTALPSGNTIYF
TRBV20-1	TRBJ2-1	many	CSARSRTPYNEQFF
TRBV6-2/TRBV6-3	TRBJ2-3	few	CASSYPPLRDRDTDTQYF
TRBV5-1	TRBJ1-1	.	CASSPRTGDEAFF
TRBV29-1	TRBJ2-7	few	CSVGQGALSYEQYF
TRBV6-2/TRBV6-3	TRBJ1-2	.	CASSRQTGQLYGYTF
TRBV29-1	TRBJ2-7	few	CSVGGVYEQYF